This T cell receptor (beta chain) is drawn from a study of cytomegalovirus exposure and HLA in healthy donors. The PCR contained 60 Vbeta and 13 Jbeta primers. Using immunoSEQ multiplex PCR, the repertoire was profiled, and TCRdb retains in-frame clones only, with some absent. The profile shows about 160,000 clones, roughly 80% of them singletons. The source material was PBMCs. The source is a middle-aged man in good health and CMV-seropositive.

CDR3 region: CASSGRGSTDTQYF. The DNA for the CDR3 is TGTGCCAGCAGCGGACGGGGGTCCACAGATACGCAGTATTTT. The rearrangement uses TRBV9 and TRBJ2-3; D possibly corresponds to TRBD2 (6 bases). Germline V gene lookup returns CDR1 SGDLS and CDR2 YYNGEE. The ends were cut back, 3 bases at V and 2 bases at J, with 10 bases in the middle. The CDR3 has 14 residues.